What follows are 21 T cell receptor beta chains derived from one specimen sequenced in a study of type 1 and type 2 diabetes patients. The PCR template was genomic DNA. A primer set of 30 forward and 13 reverse primers amplified the CDR3. Each CDR3 protein gets one entry after TCRdb re-called the multiplex PCR reads with MiXCR. The sample gives some 250,000 distinct CDR3 sequences, more than 45% of which show up once; approximately 13% is in the top ten. The specimen sequenced was peripheral blood mononuclear cells (PBMCs). These receptors were taken from a man aged 18-30 years with type 2 diabetes.

V and J are TRBV11-2 and TRBJ1-2; D remains ambiguous. The germline V gene encodes CDR1 SGHAT and CDR2 FQNNGV. V was trimmed by 5 bases and J by 4 bases, leaving 8 bases between them. There are 12 residues in the CDR3. As DNA, the CDR3 is TGTGCCAGCAGCCCCGTGGGCTATGGCTACACCTTC. Translating it yields CASSPVGYGYTF. The full variable domain, completed using reference TRBV11-2 and TRBJ1-2, is EAGVAQSPRYKIIEKRQSVAFWCNPISGHATLYWYQQILGQGPKLLIQFQNNGVVDDSQLPKDRFSAERLKGVDSTLKIQPAKLEDSAVYLCASSPVGYGYTFGSGTRLTVV.

This clonotype showed up just a few times. The chain recombines TRBV5-1 with TRBJ1-2; TRBD1 matches 7 bases. After removal of 2 bases from V and 4 bases from J, the junction contained 5 bases not matched to a gene. Germline V lookup: CDR1 SGHRS, CDR2 YFSETQ. CDR3 size: 14 residues. CDR3 sequence (DNA): TGCGCCAGCAGCTTAAGACAGGGAGGCTATGGCTACACCTTC. Its protein product is CASSLRQGGYGYTF.

This clonotype was seen ten or more times. The rearrangement uses TRBV15 and TRBJ2-5; D may match TRBD1 or TRBD2 (5 bases each). With 5 bases removed from V and 5 bases from J, the gap between germline ends came to 9 bases. The CDR3 is 12 residues long. The germline V gene has CDR1 LNHNV and CDR2 YYDKDF (reference sequence). The CDR3 nucleotides read TGTGCCACCAGCCCTGAGGGGGAGACCCAGTACTTC. Protein product: CATSPEGETQYF.

In this sample, this clonotype turned up a few times. The chain uses TRBV12-3 or TRBV12-4 and TRBJ2-7; D perhaps matches TRBD1 (6 bases). The CDR3 covers 11 residues. The V end was cut by 7 bases, the J end by 7 bases, with 11 bases between. The CDR3 nucleotides read TGTGCCAGCATCGGAACAGGGGAGCAGTACTTC. The encoded protein is CASIGTGEQYF.

In this sample, this clonotype turned up a few times. This sequence joins TRBV24-1 and TRBJ1-5; D remains unclear. The CDR3 contains 12 residues. Germline V gives CDR1 KGHDR, CDR2 SFDVKD. V was clipped by 1 base and J by 9 bases, with 6 bases between them. CDR3 loop: CATSDLGRPQHF. CDR3 DNA sequence: TGTGCCACCAGTGATTTAGGACGGCCCCAGCATTTT.

The chain links TRBV7-8 to TRBJ2-3; 8 bases fit TRBD2. The V segment lost 1 base and the J segment 0 bases; nucleotides outside the gene matches: 6. Germline CDR1 reads SGHVS; CDR2 reads FQNEAQ. The CDR3 length is 17 residues. The CDR3 bases are TGTGCCAGCAGCTTAGTCAGAGCGGGAGAGAGCACAGATACGCAGTATTTT. Translation: CASSLVRAGESTDTQYF.

A word on this clonotype: Relative to the germline gene, one junction end is altered; a read error may explain this. The CDR3 loop reads CAISGTGDYEQYF. CDR3 DNA: TGTGCCATCAGTGGGACAGGGGACTACGAGCAGTACTTC. V gene TRBV6-6 combines with J gene TRBJ2-7; 10 bases are a match to TRBD1. Looked up from germline, CDR1 is MNHNY and CDR2 is SVGAGI (reference sequence). The CDR3 sequence is 13 residues long.

Notes on this clonotype: Germline is not matched at one junction end, which may reflect a read error. The chain joins TRBV19 to TRBJ1-5; D is unresolved. CDR3 length: 15 residues. Germline V CDR1 and CDR2: LNHDA, SQIVND (reference sequence). The CDR3 protein is CASSIYGESNRPQHF. The CDR3 region has the DNA TGTGCCAGTAGTATTTACGGGGAATCTAATCGGCCCCAGCATTTT.

The chain is built from TRBV7-6 and TRBJ2-7, with TRBD1 matching over 10 bases. The CDR3 totals 17 residues. Losses at the gene ends were 3 bases for V and 0 bases for J; bases not matched to a gene: 8. Germline-derived CDR1 and CDR2 are SGHVS and FNYEAQ. DNA for the CDR3: TGTGCCAGCAGCTTTGGACGGACAGGGGGAAGCTCCTACGAGCAGTACTTC. Protein: CASSFGRTGGSSYEQYF.

The CDR3 region is CSASDSIGLAGFNEQFF. DNA for the CDR3: TGCAGTGCTAGCGATTCGATAGGGCTAGCGGGGTTCAATGAGCAGTTCTTC. The chain employs TRBV20-1 and TRBJ2-1; 9 nucleotides match TRBD2. Germline trimming cut 3 bases from V and 6 bases from J; bases unmatched to any gene: 15. Germline V gene sequence: CDR1 DFQATT, CDR2 SNEGSKA (reference sequence). This CDR3 has 17 amino acids.

Concerning this clonotype: This could be a read error, since a much larger clone is one nucleotide away. J is TRBJ2-5 and V is TRBV7-8; the D gene could be TRBD1 or TRBD2 (6 bases each). Trimming cost V 6 bases and J 4 bases, with 12 bases left between them. The germline V gene has CDR1 SGHVS and CDR2 FQNEAQ. The CDR3 runs to 13 residues. CDR3 protein: CASREGGPETQYF. The CDR3, as DNA: TGTGCCAGCAGGGAGGGGGGACCAGAGACCCAGTACTTC.

This clonotype was detected a few times. The chain employs TRBV30 and TRBJ2-5; TRBD2 agrees at 7 bases. CDR1 and CDR2 (germline): GTSNPN, SVGIG (reference sequence). The CDR3 is 17 amino acids. Trimming took 0 bases from V and 3 from J; bases not matched to a gene: 13. The CDR3 sequence is CAWSVQRGTSTKETQYF. The CDR3 nucleotides read TGTGCCTGGAGTGTACAGCGGGGAACTAGCACGAAAGAGACCCAGTACTTC.

V gene TRBV10-3 combines with J gene TRBJ1-5, with D unclear. The V end was cut by 10 bases, the J end by 3 bases, with 10 bases between. The CDR3 spans 12 residues. Germline CDR1 and CDR2: ENHRY and SYGVKD. CDR3 DNA: TGTGCCACCAGGAGTCCCAATCAGCCCCAGCATTTT. It specifies CATRSPNQPQHF.

The genes are TRBV25-1 and TRBJ2-2, with 10 bases lining up with TRBD1. V shed 3 bases, J shed 1 base, and the junction held 2 bases outside the gene matches. Germline CDR1 reads MGHDK; CDR2 reads SYGVNS. This CDR3 has 16 amino acids. The CDR3 nucleotides read TGTGCCAGCAGTGATTGGGACAGGGGGAACACCGGGGAGCTGTTTTTT. Its protein is CASSDWDRGNTGELFF.

J is TRBJ1-1 and V is TRBV6-5; no clear D. Deletions cut 2 bases from V and 11 bases from J, with 15 bases between. Looked up from germline, CDR1 is MNHEY and CDR2 is SVGAGI. The CDR3 is 13 amino acids. The CDR3 region is CASSYAGTLRAFF. The CDR3 DNA sequence: TGTGCCAGCAGTTACGCCGGAACCTTACGTGCTTTCTTT.

This clonotype turned up a few times. CDR3: CASRREAYNEQFF. In nucleotides, the CDR3 is TGTGCCAGCAGACGGGAGGCCTACAATGAGCAGTTCTTC. This sequence joins TRBV2 and TRBJ2-1, with 7 bases that match TRBD2. The CDR3 is 13 amino acids. With V trimmed by 6 bases and J by 2 bases, 1 base remained unmatched. Germline lookup yields CDR1 SNHLY and CDR2 FYNNEI.

The genes are TRBV20-1 and TRBJ2-7, with 9 positions matching TRBD2. The CDR3 runs 15 residues. J lost 2 bases, V lost 0 bases, and 5 bases had no gene match. Germline values: CDR1 DFQATT, CDR2 SNEGSKA (reference sequence). The chain's CDR3 is CSARDGGGGAYEQYF. CDR3 bases: TGCAGTGCTAGAGATGGAGGCGGGGGGGCCTACGAGCAGTACTTC.

The V call is TRBV19, the J call TRBJ1-4; D is uncertain. The CDR3 totals 14 residues. V was shortened by 11 bases and J by 4 bases, with 17 bases between the two germline ends. CDR1 and CDR2 (germline): LNHDA, SQIVND (reference sequence). The CDR3 here is CAWSTTGINEKLFF. CDR3 coding DNA: TGTGCCTGGAGTACGACCGGGATTAATGAAAAACTGTTTTTT.

This clonotype was seen repeatedly, ten times or more. V and J are TRBV2 and TRBJ2-3; D is unclear. The CDR3 covers 14 residues. V dropped 1 base and J dropped 9 bases, with 14 bases sitting between them. Germline CDR1 is SNHLY and CDR2 is FYNNEI. DNA of the CDR3: TGTGCCAGCAGTGAAGGGGCCAGCTCTACGACGCAGTATTTT. Its protein product is CASSEGASSTTQYF.

The rearrangement uses TRBV6-6 and TRBJ2-3, with D perhaps matching TRBD1 (6 bases). The CDR3 contains 15 residues. CDR1 is MNHNY and CDR2 is SVGAGI in the germline V gene (reference sequence). Trimming took 5 bases from V and 2 from J, leaving 14 bases between them. The CDR3 sequence: CASSLPGQLTDTQYF. The CDR3 region has the DNA TGTGCCAGCAGTCTCCCTGGACAGCTCACAGATACGCAGTATTTT.

About this clonotype: With a much larger clone just one base away, this may be a read error. The chain employs TRBV30 and TRBJ2-2; possible D gene TRBD2, 6 bases. The CDR3 has 9 amino acids. Germline CDR1 GTSNPN, CDR2 SVGIG (reference sequence). The CDR3 nucleotides read TGTGCCTGCGGGACTGAAGCTTCCTTT. It translates to CACGTEASF.